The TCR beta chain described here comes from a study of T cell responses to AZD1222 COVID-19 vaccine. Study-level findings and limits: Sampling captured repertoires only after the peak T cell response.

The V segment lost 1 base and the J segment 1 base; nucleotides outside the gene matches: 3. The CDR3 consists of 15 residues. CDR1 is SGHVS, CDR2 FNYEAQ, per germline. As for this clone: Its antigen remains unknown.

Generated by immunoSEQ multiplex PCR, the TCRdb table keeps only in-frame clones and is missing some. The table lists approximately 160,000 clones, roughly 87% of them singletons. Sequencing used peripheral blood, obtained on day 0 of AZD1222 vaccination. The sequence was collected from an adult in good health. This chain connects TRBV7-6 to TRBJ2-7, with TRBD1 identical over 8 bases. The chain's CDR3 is CASSLEWDRSYEQYF. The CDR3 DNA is TGTGCCAGCAGCTTAGAATGGGACAGGTCCTACGAGCAGTACTTC.